Below are 24 T cell receptor beta chains sequenced from a single sample in a study of glioma-infiltrating T cells after dendritic cell vaccination. Libraries were prepared by immunoSEQ multiplex PCR; TCRdb keeps only in-frame clonotypes and omits some of them. The repertoire holds fewer than 50,000 clones, with less than 90% as singletons. Sequenced here: blood, sampled before dendritic cell vaccination. These TCRs come from a human donor with glioblastoma.

The J gene is TRBJ2-7, the V gene TRBV5-8; D may be TRBD1 (6 bases). CDR1 is SGHTS and CDR2 is YDEGEE in the germline V gene. The CDR3 length is 16 residues. V dropped 2 bases and J dropped 2 bases, with 17 bases sitting between them. The CDR3 nucleotides are TGTGCCAGCAGCTTCCCAGGGGCGTTCCCCACCTACGAGCAGTACTTC. Translated: CASSFPGAFPTYEQYF.

This chain links TRBV2 with TRBJ2-7; 9 bases match TRBD1. The V gene end was trimmed by 9 bases and the J gene end by 4 bases; junction bases not matched to a gene: 1. The CDR3 loop spans 11 amino acids. Per the germline V gene, CDR1 is SNHLY and CDR2 is FYNNEI. The CDR3 sequence: CASGQGYEQYF. DNA for the CDR3: TGTGCCAGTGGACAGGGGTACGAGCAGTACTTC.

This chain joins TRBV18 and TRBJ2-7; 7 bases are shared with TRBD1. The J segment lost 6 bases and the V segment lost 5 bases, leaving 4 bases of the junction unmatched. The germline V gene encodes CDR1 KGHSH and CDR2 LQKENI. The CDR3 sequence is 12 residues long. The CDR3 nucleotides are TGTGCCAGCTCATACGACAGGGTCGAGCAGTACTTC. It is translated as CASSYDRVEQYF.

The chain joins TRBV11-3 to TRBJ2-3; 13 positions agree with TRBD2. Trimming removed 4 bases from V and 7 bases from J; junction bases left unmatched: 11. This CDR3 is 17 amino acids long. Germline CDR1 reads SGHNT; CDR2 reads YENEEA. CDR3 region: CASSSKGTSGGGNTQYF. In nucleotides, the CDR3 is TGTGCCAGCAGCTCAAAGGGCACTAGCGGGGGGGGAAATACGCAGTATTTT.

The V gene is TRBV29-1, the J gene TRBJ1-1; possible D gene TRBD1, 5 bases. Looked up from germline, CDR1 is SQVTM and CDR2 is ANQGSEA. V lost 4 bases and J 1 base, leaving 16 bases between the germline ends. The CDR3 is made up of 15 amino acids. CDR3 residues: CSVVRQPSPNTEAFF. In nucleotides, the CDR3 is TGCAGCGTTGTCAGACAGCCAAGCCCGAACACTGAAGCTTTCTTT. Supplemented by reference TRBV29-1 and TRBJ1-1, the full variable domain reads SAVISQKPSRDICQRGTSLTIQCQVDSQVTMMFWYRQQPGQSLTLIATANQGSEATYESGFVIDKFPISRPNLTFSTLTVSNMSPEDSSIYLCSVVRQPSPNTEAFFGQGTRLTVV.

The chain uses TRBV25-1 and TRBJ1-2; 10 nucleotides line up with TRBD1. The germline CDR1 and CDR2 sequences are MGHDK and SYGVNS. Trimming at V came to 2 bases and at J to 4 bases, leaving 7 bases not matched to a gene. This CDR3 is 16 amino acids long. The CDR3 region is CASSETGTGVFYGYTF. The CDR3 nucleotides are TGTGCCAGCAGTGAAACAGGGACAGGGGTCTTCTATGGCTACACCTTC.

The chain carries TRBV4-3 and TRBJ1-1; 7 nucleotides align to TRBD1. V lost 3 bases, J lost 1 base, and 2 bases stayed unmatched. This CDR3 is built from 14 residues. The germline V gene encodes CDR1 LGHNA and CDR2 YSLEER. In DNA form, the CDR3 reads TGCGCCAGCAGCCACCGGGACAGGAACACTGAAGCTTTCTTT. Residues: CASSHRDRNTEAFF.

The rearrangement links TRBV10-3 to TRBJ1-1; D may be TRBD1 (6 bases). With 5 bases removed from V and 4 bases from J, the gap between germline ends came to 8 bases. From germline, CDR1 is ENHRY and CDR2 SYGVKD. The CDR3 loop spans 12 amino acids. Here the CDR3 DNA reads TGTGCCATCAGTACAGGGAGCACTGAAGCTTTCTTT. As protein: CAISTGSTEAFF.

The chain carries TRBV7-2 and TRBJ1-2; no definite D call. This CDR3 comprises 12 residues. Germline lookup yields CDR1 SGHTA and CDR2 FQGNSA. Trimming took 4 bases from V and 4 from J, leaving 7 bases between them. The CDR3 DNA reads TGTGCCAGCAGCTCGTCGGGCTATGGCTACACCTTC. Translated, it gives CASSSSGYGYTF.

The chain employs TRBV7-2 and TRBJ2-7, with TRBD1 identical over 12 bases. After removal of 7 bases from V and 6 bases from J, the junction contained 10 bases not matched to a gene. This CDR3 region has 15 residues. Germline CDR1 is SGHTA and CDR2 is FQGNSA. The CDR3 reads CASTGAGQGASEQYF. CDR3 DNA sequence: TGTGCCAGCACCGGAGCGGGACAGGGGGCCTCCGAGCAGTACTTC.

The chain employs TRBV6-6 and TRBJ2-5, with a possible D match to TRBD1 (5 bases). This CDR3 contains 14 residues. CDR1 and CDR2 from the germline V gene are MNHNY and SVGAGI (reference sequence). With 6 bases removed from V and 4 bases from J, the gap between germline ends came to 15 bases. CDR3 region: CASSPNRGAETQYF. CDR3 nucleotide sequence: TGTGCCAGCAGCCCCAATAGGGGCGCAGAGACCCAGTACTTC.

The CDR3 DNA reads TGTGCCAGCAGCTTACCGGGACAGCCAAATTCACCCCTCCACTTT. This encodes CASSLPGQPNSPLHF. The rearrangement links TRBV7-9 to TRBJ1-6; TRBD1 aligns across 7 bases. The germline V gene has CDR1 SEHNR and CDR2 FQNEAQ (reference sequence). The CDR3 contains 15 residues. V lost 2 bases and J lost 7; bases outside the gene matches: 5.

The chain couples TRBV6-6 to TRBJ2-7, with D possibly matching TRBD1 (6 bases). CDR1 is MNHNY and CDR2 is SVGAGI in the germline V gene (reference sequence). The ends were cut back, 7 bases at V and 5 bases at J, with 18 bases in the middle. CDR3 length: 14 amino acids. The CDR3, as DNA: TGTGCCAGCATTCCTTCAGGGGTCGGCCACGAGCAGTACTTC. It specifies CASIPSGVGHEQYF.

J is TRBJ1-2 and V is TRBV5-5; TRBD1 matches at 7 bases. Looked up from germline, CDR1 is SGHKS and CDR2 is YYEKEE (reference sequence). Trimming took 0 bases from V and 7 from J; bases not matched to a gene: 12. The CDR3 loop spans 16 amino acids. CDR3 DNA: TGTGCCAGCAGCTTGGGACCACAGGGGACTGTGACTGGCTACACCTTC. It codes for CASSLGPQGTVTGYTF. The variable domain in full, completed from reference TRBV5-5 and TRBJ1-2, reads DAGVTQSPTHLIKTRGQQVTLRCSPISGHKSVSWYQQVLGQGPQFIFQYYEKEERGRGNFPDRFSARQFPNYSSELNVNALLLGDSALYLCASSLGPQGTVTGYTFGSGTRLTVV.

This clone was recorded only once. The chain couples TRBV9 to TRBJ1-4; D is undetermined. Germline V gene lookup returns CDR1 SGDLS and CDR2 YYNGEE. This CDR3 comprises 15 residues. The V end was cut by 0 bases, the J end by 2 bases, with 8 bases between. Written as DNA, the CDR3 is TGTGCCAGCAGCGTAGCGGGTCGGACTAATGAAAAACTGTTTTTT. As protein: CASSVAGRTNEKLFF.

The chain links TRBV7-2 to TRBJ1-2, with 12 bases identical to TRBD1. The CDR3 length is 16 residues. Per germline, CDR1 SGHTA and CDR2 FQGNSA. With 1 base clipped from V and 5 bases from J, the junction kept 5 bases outside the gene matches. The CDR3 loop reads CASSLVGGQGAYGYTF. CDR3 in DNA: TGTGCCAGCAGCTTAGTAGGGGGACAGGGGGCTTATGGCTACACCTTC.

The chain has TRBV15 and TRBJ1-2; 9 bases are a match to TRBD1. The J segment lost 4 bases and the V segment lost 3 bases, leaving 3 bases of the junction unmatched. The CDR3 contains 14 residues. The germline CDR1 and CDR2 sequences are LNHNV and YYDKDF (reference sequence). In nucleotides, the CDR3 is TGTGCCACCAGCAGCACAGGGGGCAGCTATGGCTACACCTTC. Protein: CATSSTGGSYGYTF.

The CDR3: CASSEGSSGNTIYF. The CDR3 nucleotides are TGTGCCAGCAGTGAGGGCAGCTCTGGAAACACCATATATTTT. The chain employs TRBV2 and TRBJ1-3, with D unclear. The V end lost 3 bases, the J end lost 0 bases, and 6 bases lay between the germline ends. The germline V gene encodes CDR1 SNHLY and CDR2 FYNNEI. There are 14 residues in the CDR3.

The chain is built from TRBV10-2 and TRBJ1-2; 8 positions match TRBD1. The CDR3 length is 12 residues. Trimming at V came to 10 bases and at J to 8 bases, leaving 9 bases not matched to a gene. The V gene's germline CDR1 is WSHSY and CDR2 SAAADI. Here the CDR3 reads CATNSGGDGYTF. The CDR3 nucleotides are TGCGCCACCAACTCAGGGGGCGACGGCTACACCTTC.

The chain links TRBV19 to TRBJ2-7; 8 nucleotides line up with TRBD2. The germline CDR1 and CDR2 sequences are LNHDA and SQIVND (reference sequence). CDR3 length equals 17 residues. V dropped 3 bases and J dropped 0; count of bases not matched to a gene: 10. CDR3 nucleotides: TGTGCCAGTAGTATGTGGGGAACTAGCGGTTTCTCCTACGAGCAGTACTTC. This gives the protein CASSMWGTSGFSYEQYF. Full variable domain (rest looked up from reference TRBV19 and TRBJ2-7): DGGITQSPKYLFRKEGQNVTLSCEQNLNHDAMYWYRQDPGQGLRLIYYSQIVNDFQKGDIAEGYSVSREKKESFPLTVTSAQKNPTAFYLCASSMWGTSGFSYEQYFGPGTRLTVT.

The chain carries TRBV9 and TRBJ2-6, with D perhaps matching TRBD1 (5 bases). Germline-derived CDR1 and CDR2 are SGDLS and YYNGEE. This CDR3 has 16 residues. Trimming left V 4 bases short and J 0 bases short, with 11 bases between. CDR3 bases: TGTGCCAGCAGCCTAGAAGGGGCCTCTGGGGCCAACGTCCTGACTTTC. Encoded protein: CASSLEGASGANVLTF.

The gene calls are TRBV10-3 and TRBJ2-3; 15 nucleotides agree with TRBD2. This CDR3 contains 17 residues. Looked up from germline, CDR1 is ENHRY and CDR2 is SYGVKD. The V gene end was trimmed by 6 bases and the J gene end by 5 bases; junction bases not matched to a gene: 9. CDR3 sequence: CAISGTSGGTGGDTQYF. The CDR3 DNA sequence: TGTGCCATCAGCGGGACTAGCGGGGGGACTGGCGGAGATACGCAGTATTTT.

The chain couples TRBV11-2 to TRBJ2-1; a weak D match, TRBD1 (5 bases). V dropped 6 bases and J dropped 5 bases, with 14 bases sitting between them. The CDR3 covers 14 residues. The germline CDR1 and CDR2 sequences are SGHAT and FQNNGV. The CDR3 DNA reads as TGTGCCAGCAGTAGGGCAGGGTTGAACAATGAGCAGTTCTTC. It is translated as CASSRAGLNNEQFF.

V usage is TRBV6-7 and J usage is TRBJ2-7; 7 bases map to TRBD1. TRBV6-7 falls under the ORF class, with uncertain function. The CDR3 runs to 16 residues. With V trimmed by 0 bases and J by 0 bases, 5 bases remained unmatched. The CDR3 region is CASSYSWDSRSYEQYF. The CDR3 DNA is TGTGCCAGCAGTTACTCTTGGGACAGCCGCTCCTACGAGCAGTACTTC.